The 19 T cell receptor beta chains reported below all come from one sample, sequenced in a study of OX40 agonist ivuxolimab in advanced cancers. Profiling relied on immunoSEQ multiplex PCR, and the TCRdb table lists in-frame clones only, not all of them. The repertoire holds some 87,000 clones, with approximately 95% as singletons. Material: CD4+ or CD8+ T cells sorted from blood, obtained in a trial of the OX40 agonist ivuxolimab. Source of these receptors: an adult with an advanced solid tumor such as melanoma, head and neck, liver or kidney cancer.

This chain joins TRBV19 and TRBJ2-5; 14 nucleotides agree with TRBD2. Germline V CDR1 and CDR2: LNHDA, SQIVND (reference sequence). With V trimmed by 3 bases and J by 5 bases, 5 bases remained unmatched. The CDR3 covers 16 residues. CDR3 DNA sequence: TGTGCCAGTAGTATGACTAGCGGGAGGGCCTGGGAGACCCAGTACTTC. As protein: CASSMTSGRAWETQYF.

The CDR3: CAWSALAGWEQYF. The CDR3 DNA follows: TGTGCCTGGAGTGCGCTAGCGGGATGGGAGCAGTACTTC. The chain employs TRBV30 and TRBJ2-7, with TRBD2 matching over 9 bases. V lost 1 base, J lost 7 bases, and 5 bases stayed unmatched. This CDR3 is 13 amino acids long. Germline V CDR1 and CDR2: GTSNPN, SVGIG (reference sequence).

The CDR3 bases are TGTGCCAGCAGCGTAGCAGGCGGGAGCTTTGAGCAGTACTTC. It translates to CASSVAGGSFEQYF. This sequence joins TRBV9 and TRBJ2-7; TRBD2 aligns across 7 bases. Trimming at V came to 0 bases and at J to 7 bases, leaving 7 bases not matched to a gene. This CDR3 has 14 residues. Looked up from germline, CDR1 is SGDLS and CDR2 is YYNGEE.

The gene calls are TRBV2 and TRBJ2-1; D unresolved. Germline CDR1 and CDR2: SNHLY and FYNNEI. With 1 base removed from V and 4 bases from J, the gap between germline ends came to 5 bases. CDR3 length: 13 amino acids. The CDR3 region is CASSEGLYNEQFF. In nucleotides, the CDR3 is TGTGCCAGCAGTGAAGGGCTATACAATGAGCAGTTCTTC.

The rearrangement uses TRBV29-1 and TRBJ1-1; D unclear. V lost 3 bases and J 1 base, leaving 6 bases between the germline ends. The CDR3 spans 12 residues. CDR1 is SQVTM and CDR2 is ANQGSEA in the germline V gene. CDR3 coding DNA: TGCAGCGTTGAGAGCCCGAACACTGAAGCTTTCTTT. Its protein product is CSVESPNTEAFF. Full variable domain (outside the CDR3, taken from reference TRBV29-1 and TRBJ1-1): SAVISQKPSRDICQRGTSLTIQCQVDSQVTMMFWYRQQPGQSLTLIATANQGSEATYESGFVIDKFPISRPNLTFSTLTVSNMSPEDSSIYLCSVESPNTEAFFGQGTRLTVV.

V usage is TRBV19 and J usage is TRBJ2-1; D might be TRBD1 (6 bases). CDR3 size: 13 residues. V gave up 1 base and J gave up 8 bases, with 9 bases separating them. The germline gives CDR1 LNHDA, CDR2 SQIVND (reference sequence). The CDR3 DNA reads as TGTGCCAGTAGTATAGGGGACAAATATGAGCAGTTCTTC. Its translation: CASSIGDKYEQFF. Full variable domain (remainder filled in from reference TRBV19 and TRBJ2-1): DGGITQSPKYLFRKEGQNVTLSCEQNLNHDAMYWYRQDPGQGLRLIYYSQIVNDFQKGDIAEGYSVSREKKESFPLTVTSAQKNPTAFYLCASSIGDKYEQFFGPGTRLTVL.

This chain connects TRBV5-6 to TRBJ2-3; the D gene is possibly TRBD2 (5 bases). Trimming removed 4 bases from V and 2 bases from J, with 17 bases in between. From germline, CDR1 is SGHDT and CDR2 YYEEEE. The CDR3 totals 16 residues. CDR3 nucleotide sequence: TGTGCCAGCAGCGCGCTTCCGGACTGGAACACAGATACGCAGTATTTT. Protein: CASSALPDWNTDTQYF.

V usage is TRBV30 and J usage is TRBJ1-1; D is possibly TRBD1 (6 bases). This CDR3 region has 13 residues. The V end was cut by 3 bases, the J end by 1 base, with 9 bases between. Per germline, CDR1 GTSNPN and CDR2 SVGIG (reference sequence). Here the CDR3 DNA reads TGTGCCTGGAGCGAACAGGGGAACACTGAAGCTTTCTTT. It is translated as CAWSEQGNTEAFF.

The chain combines TRBV9 with TRBJ1-2; 10 bases fit TRBD1. The CDR3 runs 14 residues. Germline lookup yields CDR1 SGDLS and CDR2 YYNGEE. V gave up 2 bases and J gave up 6 bases; unmatched junction bases: 4. CDR3 amino acids: CASSVAGQGDGYTF. The CDR3 coding sequence is TGTGCCAGCAGCGTTGCCGGACAGGGGGATGGCTACACCTTC.

CDR3 coding DNA: TGTGCCTGGAGTGTAGGACAGGGTAGCACTGAAGCTTTCTTT. Translated, it gives CAWSVGQGSTEAFF. The chain carries TRBV30 and TRBJ1-1; 8 bases align to TRBD1. The junction had 4 bases not matched to a gene; V was cut back by 0 bases and J by 4 bases. The CDR3 has 14 residues. CDR1 is GTSNPN, CDR2 SVGIG, per germline (reference sequence).

This chain uses TRBV4-3 with TRBJ2-1, with TRBD2 matching over 7 bases. The CDR3 runs 15 residues. Germline V lookup: CDR1 LGHNA, CDR2 YSLEER. The junction had 10 bases not matched to a gene; V was cut back by 4 bases and J by 7 bases. The CDR3 loop is CASSRGSGGFNEQFF. CDR3 coding DNA: TGCGCCAGCAGCCGGGGCTCGGGAGGCTTTAATGAGCAGTTCTTC.

The chain recombines TRBV4-3 with TRBJ2-1, with TRBD2 identical over 15 bases. The germline V gene encodes CDR1 LGHNA and CDR2 YSLEER. Trimming removed 0 bases from V and 6 bases from J; junction bases left unmatched: 3. The CDR3 has 17 residues. The CDR3 protein is CASSQDRGLAGGNEQFF. For the CDR3, the DNA is TGCGCCAGCAGCCAAGATCGGGGACTAGCGGGAGGCAATGAGCAGTTCTTC.

V and J are TRBV19 and TRBJ1-2, with D possibly being TRBD1 (6 bases). CDR3 size: 15 residues. The germline CDR1 and CDR2 sequences are LNHDA and SQIVND (reference sequence). V was trimmed by 1 base and J by 6 bases, leaving 15 bases between them. CDR3 residues: CASSIVIGGGDGYTF. CDR3 sequence (DNA): TGTGCCAGTAGTATAGTGATCGGGGGCGGCGATGGCTACACCTTC.

This chain joins TRBV5-4 and TRBJ1-2, with D perhaps TRBD1 (5 bases). Germline V gene lookup returns CDR1 SGHNT and CDR2 YYREEE (reference sequence). This CDR3 has 15 residues. The V end lost 2 bases, the J end lost 5 bases, and 16 bases lay between the germline ends. The CDR3 protein is CASSLMGEGRYGYTF. Written as DNA, the CDR3 is TGTGCCAGCAGCTTAATGGGGGAGGGGAGGTATGGCTACACCTTC.

The CDR3 DNA sequence: TGTGCCAGCAGCTTGGTTGGGACTAGCAGGGATGAGCAGTTCTTC. Its translation: CASSLVGTSRDEQFF. The chain carries TRBV5-4 and TRBJ2-1, with 9 bases lining up with TRBD2. The junction had 6 bases not matched to a gene; V was cut back by 0 bases and J by 8 bases. The CDR3 contains 15 residues. Germline CDR1 is SGHNT and CDR2 is YYREEE (reference sequence). Combining the CDR3 with reference TRBV5-4 and TRBJ2-1 gives the whole variable domain ETGVTQSPTHLIKTRGQQVTLRCSSQSGHNTVSWYQQALGQGPQFIFQYYREEENGRGNFPPRFSGLQFPNYSSELNVNALELDDSALYLCASSLVGTSRDEQFFGPGTRLTVL.

The gene calls are TRBV2 and TRBJ2-7; 13 bases match TRBD2. V shed 10 bases and J 4 bases; nucleotides not matched to a gene: 10. CDR1 is SNHLY and CDR2 is FYNNEI in the germline V gene. There are 15 residues in the CDR3. The CDR3 reads CATTPQGLAGYEQYF. CDR3 DNA: TGTGCCACGACTCCCCAGGGACTAGCGGGATACGAGCAGTACTTC.

The chain joins TRBV4-1 to TRBJ2-2; 10 bases are a match to TRBD2. The V segment lost 5 bases and the J segment 2 bases; nucleotides outside the gene matches: 8. Germline V gives CDR1 MGHRA, CDR2 YSYEKL. This CDR3 comprises 17 residues. The CDR3 protein is CASSWLSGRANTGELFF. CDR3 coding DNA: TGCGCCAGCAGCTGGCTAAGCGGGAGGGCCAACACCGGGGAGCTGTTTTTT.

The gene calls are TRBV7-6 and TRBJ2-6; 8 nucleotides match TRBD1. Per the germline V gene, CDR1 is SGHVS and CDR2 is FNYEAQ. The CDR3 consists of 17 residues. The junction had 7 bases not matched to a gene; V was cut back by 6 bases and J by 0 bases. The CDR3 protein is CASSKTGTGSGANVLTF. The CDR3 coding sequence is TGTGCCAGCAGTAAAACCGGGACAGGCTCTGGGGCCAACGTCCTGACTTTC. Supplemented by reference TRBV7-6 and TRBJ2-6, the full variable domain reads GAGVSQSPRYKVTKRGQDVALRCDPISGHVSLYWYRQALGQGPEFLTYFNYEAQQDKSGLPNDRFSAERPEGSISTLTIQRTEQRDSAMYRCASSKTGTGSGANVLTFGAGSRLTVL.

The chain couples TRBV5-1 to TRBJ2-7; possibly TRBD1 for D (5 bases). CDR1 is SGHRS and CDR2 is YFSETQ in the germline V gene. The CDR3 sequence is 14 residues long. Trimming removed 0 bases from V and 4 bases from J, with 11 bases in between. CDR3 protein: CASSLDQGLYEQYF. DNA of the CDR3: TGCGCCAGCAGCTTGGATCAGGGTCTGTACGAGCAGTACTTC.